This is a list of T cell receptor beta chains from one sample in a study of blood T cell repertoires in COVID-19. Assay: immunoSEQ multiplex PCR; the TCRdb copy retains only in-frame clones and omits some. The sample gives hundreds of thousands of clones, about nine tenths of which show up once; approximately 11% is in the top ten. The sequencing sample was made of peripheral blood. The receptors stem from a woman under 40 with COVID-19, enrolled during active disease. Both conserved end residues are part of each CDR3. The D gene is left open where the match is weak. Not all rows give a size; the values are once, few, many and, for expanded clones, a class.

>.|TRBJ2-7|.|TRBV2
TGTGCCAGCAACCCCACACCCTCCTACGAGCAGTACTTC
CASNPTPSYEQYF
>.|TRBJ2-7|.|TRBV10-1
TGCGCCAGCAGTAAGAGTCAGGGCCGAAACTACGAGCAGTACTTC
CASSKSQGRNYEQYF
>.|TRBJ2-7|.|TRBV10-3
TGTGCCATCAGTGGGATGAGGGAGCAGTACTTC
CAISGMREQYF
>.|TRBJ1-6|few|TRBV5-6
TGTGCCAGCAGTCCGACCGGGGGGCGAGGGAATTCACCCCTCCACTTT
CASSPTGGRGNSPLHF
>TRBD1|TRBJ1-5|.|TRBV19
TGTGCCAGTAGTACGTGGTTTTCGGGACAGGGGGCAGGGCAGCCCCAGCATTTT
CASSTWFSGQGAGQPQHF
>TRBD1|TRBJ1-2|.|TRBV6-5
TGTGCCAGCAGTTACTCGATGGGACAGTCTTATGGCTACACCTTC
CASSYSMGQSYGYTF
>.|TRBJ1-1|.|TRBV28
TGTGCCAGCAGGGACCCGGGAGCCGGGACTGAAGCTTTCTTT
CASRDPGAGTEAFF
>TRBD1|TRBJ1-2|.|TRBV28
TGTGCCAGCAGTCTTTGGGACAGAACCATCTATGGCTACACCTTC
CASSLWDRTIYGYTF
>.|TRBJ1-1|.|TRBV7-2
TGTGCCAGCACGACTGGTGGGACTGAAGCTTTCTTT
CASTTGGTEAFF
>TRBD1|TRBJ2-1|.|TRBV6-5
TGTGCCAGCAGTTTTCAGGGGGCAGCCTACAATGAGCAGTTCTTC
CASSFQGAAYNEQFF
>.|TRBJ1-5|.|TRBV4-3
TGCGCCAGCAGCGAGACAGGAGGCCCCCAGCATTTT
CASSETGGPQHF
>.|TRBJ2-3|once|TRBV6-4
TGTGCCAGCAGCCCCGGAGGGGGGGGAGTACCAGATACGCAGTATTTT
CASSPGGGGVPDTQYF
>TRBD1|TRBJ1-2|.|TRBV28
TGTGCCACCCTGGGACAGGGTGACGGCTACACCTTC
CATLGQGDGYTF
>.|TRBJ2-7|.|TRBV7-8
TGTGCCAGCAGCCGAGGCAGCTACGAGCAGTACTTC
CASSRGSYEQYF
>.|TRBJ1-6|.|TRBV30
TGTGCCTGGAGTACAGGGTTAAGGGATTCACCCCTCCACTTT
CAWSTGLRDSPLHF
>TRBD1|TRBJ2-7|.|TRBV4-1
TGCGCCAGCAGCGAAGTGGGGACAGGGTCCTACGAGCAGTACTTC
CASSEVGTGSYEQYF
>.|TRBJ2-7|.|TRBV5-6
TGTGCCAGCAGCTTGCCTACCGCTTCCGAGCAGTACTTC
CASSLPTASEQYF
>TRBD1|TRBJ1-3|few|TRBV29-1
TGCAGCGTGGGACAGGGTTATGGAAACACCATATATTTT
CSVGQGYGNTIYF
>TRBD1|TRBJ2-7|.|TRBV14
TGTGCCAGCAGCCTACGGACAGGGGCTGCCTCACGGCAGTACTTC
CASSLRTGAASRQYF
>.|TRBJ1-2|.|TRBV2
TGTGCCAGCAGCGTCGACACCCAGTCATATGGCTACACCTTC
CASSVDTQSYGYTF
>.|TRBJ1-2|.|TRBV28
TGTGCCAGCCGGAAGGGGGGGCGCGAGAGGGGCTACACCTTC
CASRKGGRERGYTF
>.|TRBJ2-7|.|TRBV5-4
TGTGCCAGCAGCAGTCCCGGAGGCACCTACGAGCAGTACTTC
CASSSPGGTYEQYF
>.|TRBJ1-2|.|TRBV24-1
TGTGCCACCAGTGATTTGGGGGCAGGGGCGGATGGCTACACCTTC
CATSDLGAGADGYTF
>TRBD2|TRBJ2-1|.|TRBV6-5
TGTGCCAGCAGTCTTCGACTAGCGGGAGGGGGTGAGCAGTTCTTC
CASSLRLAGGGEQFF
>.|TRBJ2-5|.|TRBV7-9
TGTGCCAGCAGCTTAGATAGGCTGGGCACCCAGTACTTC
CASSLDRLGTQYF
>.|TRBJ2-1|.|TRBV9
TGTGCCAGCAGCGTAAGAGCCTCCGGAGGCAATGAGCAGTTCTTC
CASSVRASGGNEQFF
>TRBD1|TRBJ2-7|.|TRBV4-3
TGCGCCAGCAGCCACTACAGGGGGCTCGAGTACGAGCAGTACTTC
CASSHYRGLEYEQYF
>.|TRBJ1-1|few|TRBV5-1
TGCGCCAGCAGCTACCGGACGGGGATAGGGAGCGGCACTGAAGCTTTCTTT
CASSYRTGIGSGTEAFF
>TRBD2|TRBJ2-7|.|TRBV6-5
TGTGCCAGCCTCCGGGCTAGCGGGAACTCCTACGAGCAGTACTTC
CASLRASGNSYEQYF
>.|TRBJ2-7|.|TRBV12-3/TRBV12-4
TGTGCCAGCAGCCCGCGGGTTGGCGAGCAGTACTTC
CASSPRVGEQYF
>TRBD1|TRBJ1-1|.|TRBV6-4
TGTGCCAGCAGTTTCCCCACAGGGGGCCACACTGAAGCTTTCTTT
CASSFPTGGHTEAFF
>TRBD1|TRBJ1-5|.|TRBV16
TGTGCCAGCAGCGGGACAGGGAATCAGCCCCAGCATTTT
CASSGTGNQPQHF
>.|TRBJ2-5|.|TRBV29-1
TGCAGCGTTGAGTTTCCAGATAAAGAGACCCAGTACTTC
CSVEFPDKETQYF
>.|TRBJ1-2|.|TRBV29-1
TGCAGCGTGGGACCGGGGAGGTATGGCTACACCTTC
CSVGPGRYGYTF
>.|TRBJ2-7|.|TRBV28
TGTGCCAGCAGTTTAACGTGGGGAGTGCAGTACTTC
CASSLTWGVQYF
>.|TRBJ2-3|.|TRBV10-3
TGTGCCATCAGTGAGTCACTAGTCCTACGCACAGATACGCAGTATTTT
CAISESLVLRTDTQYF
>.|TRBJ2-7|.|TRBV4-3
TGCGCCAGCAGCCAAGATCGCGGCAGACCCTACGAGCAGTACTTC
CASSQDRGRPYEQYF
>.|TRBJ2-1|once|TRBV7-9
TGTGCCAGCAGCTTGCCGGGCGGGATCTACAATGAGCAGTTCTTC
CASSLPGGIYNEQFF
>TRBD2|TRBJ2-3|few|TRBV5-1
TGCGCCAGCAGAGCACTAGCGGGAGCGGGAGATACGCAGTATTTT
CASRALAGAGDTQYF
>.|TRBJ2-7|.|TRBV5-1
TGCGCCAGCAGCTTACCAGGGGTGGCGAACGAGCAGTACTTC
CASSLPGVANEQYF
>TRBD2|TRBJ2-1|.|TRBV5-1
TGCGCCAGCAGCTTGATACTAGCGGGAGGTGACGAGCAGTTCTTC
CASSLILAGGDEQFF
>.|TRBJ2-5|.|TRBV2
TGTGCCAGCAGTGGGACAGCCCAAGAGACCCAGTACTTC
CASSGTAQETQYF
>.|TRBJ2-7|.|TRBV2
TGTGCCAGCAGCGGCGACAGGGCGGGGCGCCACGAGCAGTACTTC
CASSGDRAGRHEQYF
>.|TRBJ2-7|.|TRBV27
TGTGCCAGCAGTTTAGCGGCAACCGCCTACGAGCAGTACTTC
CASSLAATAYEQYF
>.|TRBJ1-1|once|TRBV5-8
TGTGCCAGCAGCTTGGCCTCTGTTTCGGTCCATTTCTTT
CASSLASVSVHFF
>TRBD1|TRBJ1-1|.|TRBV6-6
TGTGCCAGCATCGAGAACAGGGGCGGCACTGAAGCTTTCTTT
CASIENRGGTEAFF
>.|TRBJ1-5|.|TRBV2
TGTGCCAGCAGTCCTAATGCAGGGAAGGGCAATCAGCCCCAGCATTTT
CASSPNAGKGNQPQHF
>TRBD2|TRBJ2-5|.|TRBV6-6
TGTGCCAGCAGCCCCGGACTAGCGGGAGAGACCCAGTACTTC
CASSPGLAGETQYF
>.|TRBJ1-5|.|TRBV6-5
TGTGCCAGCAGTTACTCCCCAGGGGCGAATCAGCCCCAGCATTTT
CASSYSPGANQPQHF
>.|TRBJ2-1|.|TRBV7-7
TGTGCTAGCAGCCCCCGATACGCCGATACTACTAGCGAGCAGTTCTTC
CASSPRYADTTSEQFF
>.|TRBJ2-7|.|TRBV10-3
TGTGCCATCAGTCAGGCTCTCTACGAGCAGTACTTC
CAISQALYEQYF
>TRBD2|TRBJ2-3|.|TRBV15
TGTGCCACCAGCAGGGTGAGCGGGGGGAGCACAGATACGCAGTATTTT
CATSRVSGGSTDTQYF
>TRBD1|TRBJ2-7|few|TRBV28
TGTGCCAGCAGTCGTGACAGGGGGTTCGAGCAGTACTTC
CASSRDRGFEQYF
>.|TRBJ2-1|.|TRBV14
TGTGCCAGCAGCCAGACCGGGAATGAGCAGTTCTTC
CASSQTGNEQFF
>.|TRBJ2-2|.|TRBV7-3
TGTGCCAGCAGCTTCAGGGGTGACGGCGGGGAGCTGTTTTTT
CASSFRGDGGELFF
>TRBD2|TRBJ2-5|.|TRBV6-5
TGTGCCAGCAGTTGGGGGGGAGAGACCCAGTACTTC
CASSWGGETQYF
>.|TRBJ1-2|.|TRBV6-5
TGTGCCAGCAGTCGCCGGCACAGTAACTATGGCTACACCTTC
CASSRRHSNYGYTF
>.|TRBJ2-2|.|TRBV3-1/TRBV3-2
TGTGCCAGCAGCCAAGGGGCGACGGGAGTGGCCGGGGAGCTGTTTTTT
CASSQGATGVAGELFF
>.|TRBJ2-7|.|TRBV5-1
TGCGCCAGCAGCAAAGCCGGGACTGACTCCTACGAGCAGTACTTC
CASSKAGTDSYEQYF
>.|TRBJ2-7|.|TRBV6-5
TGTGCCAGCAGTTATGCCCAGGGCTCCTACGAGCAGTACTTC
CASSYAQGSYEQYF